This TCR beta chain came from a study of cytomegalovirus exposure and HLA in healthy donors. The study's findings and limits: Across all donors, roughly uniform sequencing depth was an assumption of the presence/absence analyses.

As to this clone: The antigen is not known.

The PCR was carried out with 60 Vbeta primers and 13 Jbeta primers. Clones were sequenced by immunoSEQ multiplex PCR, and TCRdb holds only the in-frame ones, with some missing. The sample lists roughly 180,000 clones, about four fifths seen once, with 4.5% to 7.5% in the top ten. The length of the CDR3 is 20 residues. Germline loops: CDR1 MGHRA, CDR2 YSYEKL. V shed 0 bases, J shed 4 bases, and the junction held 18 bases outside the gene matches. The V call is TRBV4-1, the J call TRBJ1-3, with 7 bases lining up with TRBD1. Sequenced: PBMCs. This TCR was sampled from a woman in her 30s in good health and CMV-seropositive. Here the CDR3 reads CASSQDLLSKGAVAGNTIYF. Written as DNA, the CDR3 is TGCGCCAGCAGCCAAGATCTACTTTCCAAGGGGGCAGTGGCCGGAAACACCATATATTTT.